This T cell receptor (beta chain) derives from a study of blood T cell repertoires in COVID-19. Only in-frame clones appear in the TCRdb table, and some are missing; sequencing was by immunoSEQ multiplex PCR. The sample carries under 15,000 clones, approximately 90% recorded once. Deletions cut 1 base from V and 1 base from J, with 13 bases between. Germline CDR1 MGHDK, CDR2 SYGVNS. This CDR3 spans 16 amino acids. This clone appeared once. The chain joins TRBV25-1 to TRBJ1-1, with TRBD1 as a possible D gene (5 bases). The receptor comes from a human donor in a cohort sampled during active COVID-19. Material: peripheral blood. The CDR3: CASSESAGWANTEAFF. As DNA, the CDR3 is TGTGCCAGCAGTGAATCCGCAGGGTGGGCGAACACTGAAGCTTTCTTT. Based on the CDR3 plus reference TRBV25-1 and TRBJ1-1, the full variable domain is EADIYQTPRYLVIGTGKKITLECSQTMGHDKMYWYQQDPGMELHLIHYSYGVNSTEKGDLSSESTVSRIRTEHFPLTLESARPSHTSQYLCASSESAGWANTEAFFGQGTRLTVV.